The 26 T cell receptor beta chains reported below all come from one sample, sequenced in a study of cytomegalovirus exposure and HLA in healthy donors. The PCR had 60 Vbeta and 13 Jbeta primers. Clones were sequenced by immunoSEQ multiplex PCR, and TCRdb holds only the in-frame ones, with some missing. The sample has roughly 71,000 clones; 60% to 80% are singletons. The sequencing input was PBMCs. All receptors derive from a girl aged 10-17 years in good health and CMV-seropositive.

This chain connects TRBV4-2 to TRBJ1-4; D unresolved. The CDR3 extends over 15 amino acids. The germline V gene has CDR1 LGHNA and CDR2 YNFKEQ. Trimming stripped 0 bases from V and 5 bases from J, with 10 bases between. The CDR3, as DNA: TGTGCCAGCAGCCAAGAAGCCGCCTTGAATGAAAAACTGTTTTTT. Protein: CASSQEAALNEKLFF.

The rearrangement uses TRBV6-5 and TRBJ1-2; D unclear. Germline loops: CDR1 MNHEY, CDR2 SVGAGI. The CDR3 totals 15 residues. V lost 5 bases to trimming and J lost 1 base, with 14 bases between them. Here the CDR3 reads CASSGRFPVNYGYTF. CDR3 nucleotide sequence: TGTGCCAGCAGTGGCAGGTTCCCGGTTAACTATGGCTACACCTTC.

This chain joins TRBV7-9 and TRBJ1-5; 7 positions match TRBD1. The CDR3 runs to 15 residues. The junction had 4 bases not matched to a gene; V was cut back by 4 bases and J by 1 base. Germline CDR1 is SEHNR and CDR2 is FQNEAQ (reference sequence). The CDR3, as DNA: TGTGCCAGCAGCTCGACAGGGCAGAGCAATCAGCCCCAGCATTTT. Encoded protein: CASSSTGQSNQPQHF.

The chain recombines TRBV30 with TRBJ1-4; 7 positions agree with TRBD1. Per the germline V gene, CDR1 is GTSNPN and CDR2 is SVGIG (reference sequence). V gave up 2 bases and J gave up 4 bases; unmatched junction bases: 4. This CDR3 has 14 amino acids. The CDR3 here is CAWSKGQFNEKLFF. The CDR3 bases are TGTGCCTGGAGTAAGGGACAGTTTAATGAAAAACTGTTTTTT.

The chain couples TRBV30 to TRBJ2-7; 12 bases are shared with TRBD2. The CDR3 is made up of 15 amino acids. Unmatched junction bases numbered 6, after V lost 3 bases and J lost 3 bases. Germline-derived CDR1 and CDR2 are GTSNPN and SVGIG (reference sequence). The CDR3 protein is CAWSAGLAGNYEQYF. The CDR3 coding sequence is TGTGCCTGGAGCGCCGGACTAGCGGGGAACTACGAGCAGTACTTC.

This clone was recorded only once. The rearrangement links TRBV6-1 to TRBJ1-4, with a possible D match to TRBD1 (6 bases). From germline, CDR1 is MNHNS and CDR2 SASEGT. The CDR3 runs to 14 residues. Trimming left V 1 base short and J 5 bases short, with 8 bases between. This chain's CDR3 is CASSEDRVNEKLFF. The DNA of the CDR3 is TGTGCCAGCAGTGAAGACAGGGTAAATGAAAAACTGTTTTTT.

V and J are TRBV18 and TRBJ1-4, with D possibly being TRBD1 (6 bases). Per the germline V gene, CDR1 is KGHSH and CDR2 is LQKENI. The CDR3 contains 15 residues. V lost 4 bases and J lost 3, with 12 bases in between. The CDR3 sequence is CASSLNRASNEKLFF. For the CDR3, the DNA is TGTGCCAGCTCACTAAACAGGGCTTCTAATGAAAAACTGTTTTTT.

The chain is built from TRBV5-1 and TRBJ2-7, with D perhaps TRBD2 (5 bases). CDR3 length: 14 amino acids. Trimming took 2 bases from V and 2 from J, leaving 11 bases between them. Germline CDR1 reads SGHRS; CDR2 reads YFSETQ. The CDR3 nucleotides read TGCGCCAGCAGCTTTCGGACGGGGACCTACGAGCAGTACTTC. Protein sequence: CASSFRTGTYEQYF.

J is TRBJ2-1 and V is TRBV7-2; 7 bases map to TRBD1. The germline V gene encodes CDR1 SGHTA and CDR2 FQGNSA. V dropped 5 bases and J dropped 2; count of bases not matched to a gene: 9. CDR3 length: 16 residues. The CDR3 DNA is TGTGCCAGCAGCGACCCAGGGGGAGACGCCTACAATGAGCAGTTCTTC. Translating it yields CASSDPGGDAYNEQFF. The full variable domain, in which reference TRBV7-2 and TRBJ2-1 provide the parts outside the CDR3, is GAGVSQSPSNKVTEKGKDVELRCDPISGHTALYWYRQSLGQGLEFLIYFQGNSAPDKSGLPSDRFSAERTGGSVSTLTIQRTQQEDSAVYLCASSDPGGDAYNEQFFGPGTRLTVL.

This clone was recorded only once. This CDR3 is also generated by other DNA sequences in the sample. The chain is built from TRBV11-2 and TRBJ2-7; a weak D match, TRBD1 (6 bases). Trimming took off 5 bases at V and 7 bases at J, with 21 bases between the two ends. CDR3 size: 15 residues. Germline CDR1 and CDR2: SGHAT and FQNNGV. CDR3 nucleotide sequence: TGTGCCAGCAGCCACCCCAGGGGCACCACGGATGAGCAGTACTTC. Translated, it gives CASSHPRGTTDEQYF.

This clone came up a few times. The chain couples TRBV10-3 to TRBJ2-7; 11 bases align to TRBD2. The CDR3 is made up of 14 amino acids. Germline values: CDR1 ENHRY, CDR2 SYGVKD. The trim removed 5 bases at V and 2 bases at J, leaving 2 bases unmatched. Here the CDR3 DNA reads TGTGCCATCAGTCTAGCGGGGGGACCCTACGAGCAGTACTTC. Protein: CAISLAGGPYEQYF.

The chain combines TRBV6-5 with TRBJ1-3, with no clear D. Germline CDR1 and CDR2: MNHEY and SVGAGI. This CDR3 spans 15 amino acids. The V end lost 0 bases, the J end lost 0 bases, and 6 bases lay between the germline ends. The CDR3 region has the DNA TGTGCCAGCAGTTACTCGCGCAACTCTGGAAACACCATATATTTT. This translates into CASSYSRNSGNTIYF.

The V and J genes are TRBV28 and TRBJ1-1; TRBD1 matches 9 bases. CDR1 and CDR2 (germline): MDHEN, SYDVKM. CDR3 length: 16 amino acids. V gave up 6 bases and J gave up 6 bases; unmatched junction bases: 14. The CDR3 region is CASSQAGTGLVAEAFF. For the CDR3, the DNA is TGTGCCAGCAGCCAAGCCGGGACAGGGCTGGTCGCTGAAGCTTTCTTT.

This clone appeared a few times. The genes are TRBV6-5 and TRBJ1-1, with D hard to call. Trimming left V 2 bases short and J 3 bases short, with 10 bases between. CDR1 is MNHEY, CDR2 SVGAGI, per germline. This CDR3 contains 14 residues. The CDR3 loop is CASSYGERDTEAFF. The CDR3 DNA follows: TGTGCCAGCAGTTACGGGGAGCGGGACACTGAAGCTTTCTTT.

The V and J genes are TRBV6-5 and TRBJ1-2; 10 bases line up with TRBD1. Trimming at V came to 4 bases and at J to 7 bases, leaving 9 bases not matched to a gene. Germline values: CDR1 MNHEY, CDR2 SVGAGI. The CDR3 is 15 residues long. The CDR3 DNA follows: TGTGCCAGCAGTTCCATTTTCGGGGACAGGGGTGGCTACACCTTC. Translated: CASSSIFGDRGGYTF.

The chain uses TRBV29-1 and TRBJ1-4; possible D gene TRBD1, 5 bases. The CDR3 consists of 14 residues. Trimming cost V 5 bases and J 0 bases, with 10 bases left between them. Germline-derived CDR1 and CDR2 are SQVTM and ANQGSEA. DNA for the CDR3: TGCAGCGTTAAATGGGGGGCAACTAATGAAAAACTGTTTTTT. Amino acid sequence: CSVKWGATNEKLFF.

The chain couples TRBV5-6 to TRBJ1-1, with a weak D call TRBD1 (6 bases). CDR3 length: 16 amino acids. Trimming cost V 0 bases and J 0 bases, with 12 bases left between them. CDR1 is SGHDT and CDR2 is YYEEEE in the germline V gene. CDR3 sequence: CASSLAPTGMNTEAFF. The DNA of the CDR3 is TGTGCCAGCAGCTTGGCCCCGACAGGTATGAACACTGAAGCTTTCTTT.

The chain uses TRBV28 and TRBJ2-3, with D uncertain. Trimming stripped 3 bases from V and 3 bases from J, with 16 bases between. CDR1 MDHEN and CDR2 SYDVKM come from the germline V gene. The CDR3 is 16 residues long. This CDR3 is CASSLMSTALTDTQYF. CDR3 nucleotides: TGTGCCAGCAGTTTGATGAGCACCGCCCTGACAGATACGCAGTATTTT.

This clone was seen a few times. This specimen includes other DNA sequences encoding the same CDR3. The rearrangement uses TRBV28 and TRBJ1-2, with D unresolved. The ends were cut back, 3 bases at V and 1 base at J, with 6 bases in the middle. The CDR3 consists of 13 residues. The V gene's germline CDR1 is MDHEN and CDR2 SYDVKM. CDR3 in DNA: TGTGCCAGCAGTTTGGGAGGTAACTATGGCTACACCTTC. It yields the protein CASSLGGNYGYTF.

The genes are TRBV5-1 and TRBJ2-4; D uncertain. The CDR3 spans 15 residues. Deletions cut 3 bases from V and 6 bases from J, with 16 bases between. In germline, CDR1 is SGHRS, CDR2 YFSETQ. The CDR3 nucleotides are TGCGCCAGCAGCTCTAATACCGAGGTCGGAAACATTCAGTACTTC. Translation gives CASSSNTEVGNIQYF.

This rearrangement joins TRBV28 to TRBJ2-2; perhaps TRBD1 as D (6 bases). Germline lookup yields CDR1 MDHEN and CDR2 SYDVKM. Trimming left V 8 bases short and J 4 bases short, with 14 bases between. This CDR3 is 14 amino acids long. The CDR3 nucleotides read TGTGCCAGCGGTCCATTACAGGGCACCGGGGAGCTGTTTTTT. This encodes CASGPLQGTGELFF.

The rearrangement uses TRBV7-6 and TRBJ1-1, with a possible D match to TRBD1 (5 bases). Trimming left V 5 bases short and J 1 base short, with 11 bases between. CDR1 SGHVS and CDR2 FNYEAQ come from the germline V gene. The CDR3 runs to 14 residues. CDR3 region: CASSPTGRNTEAFF. As DNA, the CDR3 is TGTGCCAGCAGCCCAACAGGACGGAACACTGAAGCTTTCTTT.

This rearrangement joins TRBV2 to TRBJ2-7; 7 nucleotides line up with TRBD1. The V gene's germline CDR1 is SNHLY and CDR2 FYNNEI. The CDR3 loop spans 14 amino acids. V dropped 3 bases and J dropped 3; count of bases not matched to a gene: 5. CDR3: CASSEDTGVYEQYF. In DNA form, the CDR3 reads TGTGCCAGCAGTGAGGATACAGGGGTCTACGAGCAGTACTTC.

The chain has TRBV10-1 and TRBJ2-3, with 7 nucleotides matching TRBD2. Germline V gives CDR1 WNHNN, CDR2 SYGVQD (reference sequence). The CDR3 sequence is 15 residues long. V dropped 3 bases and J dropped 5; count of bases not matched to a gene: 8. CDR3 protein: CASSDLAGEEDTQYF. The CDR3 coding sequence is TGCGCCAGCAGTGATCTTGCGGGAGAGGAAGATACGCAGTATTTT.

The rearrangement joins TRBV6-6 to TRBJ2-7; D is possibly TRBD2 (5 bases). This CDR3 comprises 15 residues. Trimming shortened V by 5 bases and J by 2 bases, and 16 bases separated the two germline ends. Per germline, CDR1 MNHNY and CDR2 SVGAGI (reference sequence). The CDR3 reads CASSNMGERAYEQYF. In nucleotides, the CDR3 is TGTGCCAGCAGTAATATGGGAGAGAGGGCCTACGAGCAGTACTTC.

The rearrangement uses TRBV2 and TRBJ1-2; 7 bases map to TRBD1. V lost 6 bases to trimming and J lost 1 base; unmatched junction nucleotides: 5. The CDR3 loop spans 14 amino acids. Germline V gene lookup returns CDR1 SNHLY and CDR2 FYNNEI. CDR3 amino acids: CASSETGINYGYTF. Here the CDR3 DNA reads TGTGCCAGCAGCGAGACAGGGATTAACTATGGCTACACCTTC.